The rows below give T cell receptor beta chains drawn from one sample of a study of blood T cell repertoires in COVID-19. Libraries were prepared by immunoSEQ multiplex PCR; TCRdb keeps only in-frame clonotypes and omits some of them. The sample shows 200,000 to 250,000 clones, 88% of them seen only once. Sample: PBMCs or T cells enriched from blood (not recorded which). These receptors all stem from a woman in her twenties or thirties who had recovered from COVID-19. Both conserved end residues are part of each CDR3. Fields, in order: J gene, V gene, D gene, clone size, CDR3 DNA, CDR3 protein. A D gene is named only where the DNA matches it firmly. Size is stated for part of the rows, as once, few or many counts, or as a class when the clone is expanded.

>TRBJ2-1|TRBV25-1|TRBD2|.
TGTGCCAGCAGTGCCGGGACTAGCTCCTACAATGAGCAGTTCTTC
CASSAGTSSYNEQFF
>TRBJ2-5|TRBV5-8|TRBD1|once
TGTGCCAGCAGCTGGACAGGGGGGCGTTGGCAAGAGACCCAGTACTTC
CASSWTGGRWQETQYF
>TRBJ2-2|TRBV3-1/TRBV3-2|TRBD1|.
TGTGCCAGCAGCCAAGTTCGAGGGGGCCCCGGGGAGCTGTTTTTT
CASSQVRGGPGELFF
>TRBJ2-1|TRBV6-1|TRBD2|.
TGTGCCAGCAGTGACCGCGGAGCGGGGGGGTTCCTTGAGCAGTTCTTC
CASSDRGAGGFLEQFF
>TRBJ1-3|TRBV6-5|TRBD1|.
TGTGCCAGCAGTCAGGACAGGTGGGGAAACACCATATATTTT
CASSQDRWGNTIYF
>TRBJ2-1|TRBV7-7|TRBD2|.
TGTGCTAGCAGCTTTACTAGCGGGGGGTCCGGAGTCAATGAGCAGTTCTTC
CASSFTSGGSGVNEQFF
>TRBJ2-7|TRBV19|.|.
TGTGCCAGTAGTCATCGTGGGGCCAACGAGCAGTACTTC
CASSHRGANEQYF
>TRBJ1-2|TRBV4-2|TRBD1|.
TGTGCCAGCAGCCAAGGTGGACAGGGAACTAACTATGGCTACACCTTC
CASSQGGQGTNYGYTF
>TRBJ2-3|TRBV18|.|.
TGTGCCAGCTCAATGAGCGGCGGAGGCACAGATACGCAGTATTTT
CASSMSGGGTDTQYF
>TRBJ2-6|TRBV5-4|.|.
TGTGCCAGCAGCTTGTTCTTAGTATCTGGGGCCAACGTCCTGACTTTC
CASSLFLVSGANVLTF
>TRBJ2-3|TRBV7-2|TRBD2|.
TGTGCCAGCAGCTCACTAGCGGGGTACCCAGATACGCAGTATTTT
CASSSLAGYPDTQYF
>TRBJ2-3|TRBV6-1|TRBD2|.
TGTGCCAGCAGTGACCAGATCCTAGCGGGGGGCCGGGATACGCAGTATTTT
CASSDQILAGGRDTQYF
>TRBJ2-7|TRBV5-1|TRBD1|.
TGCGCCAGCAGCTCGGTGACAGGGTCGGGGTACGAGCAGTACTTC
CASSSVTGSGYEQYF
>TRBJ1-5|TRBV20-1|TRBD1|few
TGCAGTGCTAGTCGGGACAGGGAAGATCAGCCCCAGCATTTT
CSASRDREDQPQHF
>TRBJ1-1|TRBV6-2/TRBV6-3|.|.
TGTGCCAGCAGTTACGCAAGGGGCGCGGACACTGAAGCTTTCTTT
CASSYARGADTEAFF
>TRBJ2-1|TRBV5-4|TRBD2|.
TGTGCCAGCAGCCCCCCGCGGGGGATAAACAATGAGCAGTTCTTC
CASSPPRGINNEQFF